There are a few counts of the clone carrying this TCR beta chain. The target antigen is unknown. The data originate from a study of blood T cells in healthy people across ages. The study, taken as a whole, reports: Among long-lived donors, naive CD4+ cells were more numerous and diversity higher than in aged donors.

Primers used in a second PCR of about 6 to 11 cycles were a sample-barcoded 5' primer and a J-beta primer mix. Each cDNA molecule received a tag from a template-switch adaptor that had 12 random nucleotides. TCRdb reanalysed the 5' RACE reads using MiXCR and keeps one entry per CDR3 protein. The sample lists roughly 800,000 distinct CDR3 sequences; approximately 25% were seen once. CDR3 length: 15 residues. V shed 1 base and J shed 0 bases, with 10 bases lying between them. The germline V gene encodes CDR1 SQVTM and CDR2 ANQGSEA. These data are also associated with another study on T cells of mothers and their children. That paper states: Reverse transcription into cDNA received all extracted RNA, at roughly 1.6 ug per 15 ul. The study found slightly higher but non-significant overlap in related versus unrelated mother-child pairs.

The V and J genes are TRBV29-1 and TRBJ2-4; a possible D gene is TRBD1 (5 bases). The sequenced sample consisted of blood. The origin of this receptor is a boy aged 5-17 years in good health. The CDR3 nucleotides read TGCAGCGTTGAAGTTCCAGGGCTAGCCAAAAACATTCAGTACTTC. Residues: CSVEVPGLAKNIQYF.